These T cell receptor beta chains were read from a single sample in a study of cytomegalovirus exposure and HLA in healthy donors. This table comes from immunoSEQ multiplex PCR, and its TCRdb copy is limited to in-frame clones, with some not included. The listing records 70,000 or so clones. Sample: PBMCs. The receptors were sampled from a female donor in good health and CMV-seropositive. Both conserved end residues are part of each CDR3. D genes are given only for firm matches.

D: TRBD1
J: TRBJ2-7
V: TRBV4-2
CDR3: CASSQVAGTGSYEQYF
DNA: TGTGCCAGCAGCCAAGTTGCCGGGACAGGTTCCTACGAGCAGTACTTC

D: NA
J: TRBJ2-1
V: TRBV4-3
CDR3: CASSQDSSAGREQFF
DNA: TGCGCCAGCAGCCAAGATTCATCGGCAGGGCGTGAGCAGTTCTTC

D: NA
J: TRBJ2-7
V: TRBV9
CDR3: CASSVGDSQFYEQYF
DNA: TGTGCCAGCAGCGTAGGGGACTCCCAATTCTACGAGCAGTACTTC

D: NA
J: TRBJ1-3
V: TRBV7-9
CDR3: CASSLSMTVGNTIYF
DNA: TGTGCCAGCAGCTTATCTATGACAGTTGGAAACACCATATATTTT

D: NA
J: TRBJ2-1
V: TRBV2
CDR3: CASTLGLSGNNEQFF
DNA: TGTGCCAGCACCCTGGGGCTATCGGGCAACAATGAGCAGTTCTTC

D: TRBD1
J: TRBJ1-1
V: TRBV6-5
CDR3: CASQGQVDTEAFF
DNA: TGTGCCAGCCAGGGACAGGTGGACACTGAAGCTTTCTTT

D: NA
J: TRBJ1-1
V: TRBV18
CDR3: CASSPVGPGGLNTEAFF
DNA: TGTGCCAGCTCACCGGTTGGGCCTGGAGGCCTGAACACTGAAGCTTTCTTT

D: TRBD1
J: TRBJ1-5
V: TRBV27
CDR3: CASSPLGQGWGQPQHF
DNA: TGTGCCAGCAGTCCCCTCGGACAGGGTTGGGGTCAGCCCCAGCATTTT

D: TRBD2
J: TRBJ2-7
V: TRBV7-2
CDR3: CASSGGGSGRAVNEQYF
DNA: TGTGCCAGCAGCGGAGGGGGTAGCGGGAGGGCCGTGAACGAGCAGTACTTC

D: TRBD2
J: TRBJ2-7
V: TRBV4-1
CDR3: CASSQPLGRGVTYEQYF
DNA: TGCGCCAGCAGCCAACCCTTAGGGCGGGGGGTGACCTACGAGCAGTACTTC

D: NA
J: TRBJ2-5
V: TRBV4-1
CDR3: CASSQVGGGGPPFLPEGETQYF
DNA: TGCGCCAGCAGCCAAGTCGGTGGAGGCGGGCCCCCTTTCTTACCCGAAGGGGAGACCCAGTACTTC

D: NA
J: TRBJ1-1
V: TRBV7-6
CDR3: CASLAEAGSTEAFF
DNA: TGTGCCAGCTTGGCCGAGGCGGGCAGCACTGAAGCTTTCTTT

D: NA
J: TRBJ1-1
V: TRBV30
CDR3: CAWSGQYTEAFF
DNA: TGTGCCTGGAGTGGACAGTACACTGAAGCTTTCTTT

D: NA
J: TRBJ2-1
V: TRBV4-2
CDR3: CASSQGGADRGEQFF
DNA: TGTGCCAGCAGCCAAGGGGGCGCGGATCGCGGTGAGCAGTTCTTC

D: NA
J: TRBJ2-1
V: TRBV6-5
CDR3: CASSYSRRNEQFF
DNA: TGTGCCAGCAGTTACTCGAGGAGAAATGAGCAGTTCTTC

D: TRBD1
J: TRBJ1-2
V: TRBV30
CDR3: CARTGENYGYTF
DNA: TGTGCCCGGACAGGGGAGAACTATGGCTACACCTTC

D: TRBD2
J: TRBJ2-7
V: TRBV11-2
CDR3: CASSLSGLSSYEQYF
DNA: TGTGCCAGCAGCCTTAGCGGGCTGAGCTCCTACGAGCAGTACTTC

D: NA
J: TRBJ1-6
V: TRBV5-1
CDR3: CASSLGEISYNSPLHF
DNA: TGCGCCAGCAGCTTGGGGGAGATCTCCTATAATTCACCCCTCCACTTT

D: NA
J: TRBJ2-7
V: TRBV19
CDR3: CASSSGLSYEQYF
DNA: TGTGCCAGTAGCTCAGGACTCTCCTACGAGCAGTACTTC

D: NA
J: TRBJ2-7
V: TRBV6-1
CDR3: CASTGQEAVVEQYF
DNA: TGTGCCAGCACTGGTCAGGAGGCGGTGGTCGAGCAGTACTTC

D: NA
J: TRBJ1-5
V: TRBV29-1
CDR3: CSVGQGFGSNQPQHF
DNA: TGCAGCGTGGGTCAGGGTTTTGGTAGCAATCAGCCCCAGCATTTT

D: NA
J: TRBJ1-4
V: TRBV11-2
CDR3: CASRAGHINEKLFF
DNA: TGTGCCAGCAGGGCGGGGCACATTAATGAAAAACTGTTTTTT

D: NA
J: TRBJ1-2
V: TRBV6-6
CDR3: CASRLGEDDGYTF
DNA: TGTGCCAGCAGGTTAGGGGAGGATGATGGCTACACCTTC

D: NA
J: TRBJ1-2
V: TRBV30
CDR3: CAWSVRSRANYGYTF
DNA: TGTGCCTGGAGTGTACGATCACGAGCTAACTATGGCTACACCTTC

D: NA
J: TRBJ1-1
V: TRBV9
CDR3: CASSVREGGRAFF
DNA: TGTGCCAGCAGCGTAAGGGAGGGCGGAAGGGCTTTCTTT

D: TRBD2
J: TRBJ2-1
V: TRBV5-6
CDR3: CASSLLTGGHNEQFF
DNA: TGTGCCAGCAGCTTGTTAACGGGGGGTCACAATGAGCAGTTCTTC

D: NA
J: TRBJ1-3
V: TRBV7-3
CDR3: CASSSGGSGNTIYF
DNA: TGTGCCAGCAGCTCCGGGGGCTCTGGAAACACCATATATTTT

D: TRBD2
J: TRBJ2-5
V: TRBV2
CDR3: CASSPTGLAGLVEQETQYF
DNA: TGTGCCAGCAGCCCCACAGGCCTAGCGGGGCTAGTAGAACAAGAGACCCAGTACTTC

D: NA
J: TRBJ2-3
V: TRBV5-4
CDR3: CASSFQGGDTQYF
DNA: TGTGCCAGCAGCTTCCAGGGAGGAGATACGCAGTATTTT

D: TRBD1
J: TRBJ2-4
V: TRBV7-9
CDR3: CASHKAGGKYIQYF
DNA: TGTGCCAGCCATAAGGCAGGGGGCAAGTACATTCAGTACTTC

D: NA
J: TRBJ2-5
V: TRBV9
CDR3: CASSVDQGEETQYF
DNA: TGTGCCAGCAGCGTAGATCAAGGGGAAGAGACCCAGTACTTC